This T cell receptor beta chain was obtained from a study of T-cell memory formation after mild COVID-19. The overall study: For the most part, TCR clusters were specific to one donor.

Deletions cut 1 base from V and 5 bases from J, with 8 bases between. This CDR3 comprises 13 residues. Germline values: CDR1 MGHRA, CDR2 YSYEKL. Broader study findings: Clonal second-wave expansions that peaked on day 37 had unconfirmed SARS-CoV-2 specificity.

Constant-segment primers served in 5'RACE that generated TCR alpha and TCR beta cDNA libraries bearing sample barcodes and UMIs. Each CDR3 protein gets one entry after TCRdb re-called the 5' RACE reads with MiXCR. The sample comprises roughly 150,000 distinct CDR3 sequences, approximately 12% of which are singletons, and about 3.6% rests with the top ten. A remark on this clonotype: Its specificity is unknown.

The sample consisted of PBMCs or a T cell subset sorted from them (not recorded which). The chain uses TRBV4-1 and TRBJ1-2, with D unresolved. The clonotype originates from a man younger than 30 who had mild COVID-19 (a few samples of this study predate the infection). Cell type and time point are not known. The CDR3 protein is CASSQATEYGYTF. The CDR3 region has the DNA TGCGCCAGCAGCCAAGCAACCGAATATGGCTACACCTTC.